The T cell receptor beta chain under discussion was sequenced for a study of PD-1 blockade in classical Hodgkin lymphoma (TCRdb year 2020). Context from the whole study: Nivolumab dosing was 3 mg/kg intravenously every 2 weeks, continuing until either disease progression or unacceptable toxicity. A peripheral blood immune signature of response to PD-1 blockade in classical Hodgkin lymphoma was defined using TCR beta sequencing and CyTOF.

Genomic DNA was isolated using the Qiagen DNeasy kit from unsorted PBMCs as well as from negatively selected CD4+ and CD8+ fractions. TCR beta CDR3 regions were subjected to amplification by immunoSEQ multiplex PCR with primers that anneal to V and J segments. A synthetic immune receptor repertoire was used to minimize amplification bias, and remaining bias was computationally removed after sequencing. The source study handled its data this way. Custom Python scripts were used to quantify repertoire diversity as the Shannon entropy index. Unsorted, CD4+ and CD8+ repertoires were analyzed separately, except in combined analyses where CD4+ and CD8+ sequences were merged in silico. Clonal expansion was defined as a frequency increase of at least 2-fold after treatment compared with C1D1, and clones undetected at baseline were assigned a pseudocount of 0.5. Singleton clones were defined as clones with 0 or 1 copy at C1D1, and non-singleton clones were defined as clones with 2 or more copies. By matching protein sequences in sorted samples from the same patient, clones expanded in unsorted samples were annotated as CD4+, CD8+ or unknown. Diversity changes from C1D1 to C4D1 were tested in paired samples using Wilcoxon tests. TCRdb re-hosts the immuneACCESS table, in-frame sequences only. Its copies lack some clones; in the studies checked, an unresolved V gene accounts for under half of them, and the cause for the rest is not known. The DNA was the basis for D and trimming; V, J and clone size are from that table. This sample is represented by over 20,000 clones; roughly 73% of them were singletons. The leading ten clones occupy approximately 24% of the sample.

This clone was found once. Its antigen is still unknown. Sequence at one end of the junction differs from germline and may be a read error. Per the publication, the time point label means: cycle 2 day 1 (C2D1) of nivolumab. Every trial patient had relapsed following autologous stem cell transplantation, and prior brentuximab vedotin exposure was what differed among cohorts A, B and C. The trial cohort was composed of under 70 patients with relapsed/refractory classical Hodgkin lymphoma, for whom complete response, partial response or progressive disease was recorded as best overall response. Trial patients were treated with single-agent nivolumab in the multi-cohort phase II CheckMate 205 trial. An independent review committee assessed best overall response by applying the 2007 International Working Group response criteria. Trial PBMCs were collected immediately before nivolumab initiation (C1D1) and during therapy at cycle 2 day 1 and cycle 4 day 1. After peripheral blood was drawn into 8 mL Vacutainer Cell Preparation Tubes, PBMCs were isolated by centrifugation and then cryopreserved.

The CDR3 runs 13 amino acids, cysteine and phenylalanine included. Left in the record is the CDR3 DNA by itself, 39 bases read in frame from the first base. Per the germline V gene, ENHRY is the CDR1 and SYGVKD is the CDR2. Overall study results and their limits: CD4+ but not CD8+ TCR diversity rose significantly by C4D1 (p=0.0027 vs p=0.16), most apparent in complete responders (p=0.02). Lower diversity was seen in patients whose nivolumab began less than 1 year after ASCT, and these patients were left out of later analyses so that immune reconstitution would not confound the results. Baseline TCR diversity was reported to be lower in newly diagnosed patients than in healthy donors, and even lower in relapsed/refractory patients. The study was limited to a single clinical trial cohort, and causes of repertoire differences, possibly disease activity or prior therapy, remained undefined. Trial patients with a complete response had baseline diversity similar to that of newly diagnosed patients, while partial responders and progressors had significantly lower diversity.

This TCR was sampled from a human donor with classical Hodgkin lymphoma. The rearranged segments are TRBV10-3 and TRBJ2-7, with the identity of the D gene unclear. The sequencing here drew on peripheral blood mononuclear cells (PBMCs), taken before the second cycle of nivolumab. Here is the DNA: TGTGCCATCAGTGAAAATTCCGATCAGGTGCGGCACTTC. The translation is CAISENSDQVRHF.